Following are 3 T cell receptor beta chains from one sample sequenced in a study of shared T cell receptors in the human thymus. Method: immunoSEQ multiplex PCR; TCRdb's copy keeps in-frame clones and lacks some. The sample contains 630,000 or so clones, around 87% of which appear only once. A further study also used this sample, focusing on human thymus T cells.

The sequencing sample was made of thymocytes. The receptors come from a boy in the first two years of life with a congenital heart defect.

J is TRBJ2-1 and V is TRBV12-5; D uncertain. The CDR3 extends over 14 amino acids. Germline CDR1 is LGHNT and CDR2 is FRNRAP. V lost 3 bases to trimming and J lost 8 bases, with 14 bases between them. The CDR3 bases are TGTGCTAGTGGTTTAGAAAAAACGAGGTATGAGCAGTTCTTC. Translating gives CASGLEKTRYEQFF.

The rearrangement joins TRBV18 to TRBJ1-4, with 10 bases identical to TRBD1. The CDR3 length is 18 residues. The germline V gene encodes CDR1 KGHSH and CDR2 LQKENI. After removal of 1 base from V and 8 bases from J, the junction contained 13 bases not matched to a gene. The DNA of the CDR3 is TGTGCCAGCTCACCACGAGGGACAGGGGATTATTTGGAGGAAAAACTGTTTTTT. This translates into CASSPRGTGDYLEEKLFF.

The rearrangement uses TRBV11-2 and TRBJ1-1; no definite D call. V was trimmed by 4 bases and J by 7 bases, leaving 19 bases between them. CDR3 length: 15 residues. CDR1 is SGHAT and CDR2 is FQNNGV in the germline V gene. Here the CDR3 reads CASSSQSPGRDEAFF. The CDR3 nucleotides read TGTGCCAGCAGCTCGCAAAGCCCGGGGAGGGATGAAGCTTTCTTT.